This TCR beta chain was captured in a study of T cell responses to AZD1222 COVID-19 vaccine. Broader study findings: Clonal diversity was possibly underestimated, and the donors were mostly white British, with more females. At baseline, just a handful of AZD1222 recipients tested seropositive. Spike-specific TCR breadth and depth went up after people got two AZD1222 doses.

The CDR3 loop spans 14 amino acids. With 6 bases removed from V and 0 bases from J, the gap between germline ends came to 9 bases. Germline loops: CDR1 WSHSY, CDR2 SAAADI. As to this clone: Its antigen is still unknown.

The method was immunoSEQ multiplex PCR; TCRdb's version includes in-frame clones alone and lacks a portion of them. This table has about 190,000 clones, roughly 93% appearing once. The material sequenced was peripheral blood, taken on day 0 of AZD1222 vaccination. This clonotype was obtained from an adult in good health. The gene calls are TRBV10-2 and TRBJ2-1; D not resolved. The CDR3 region is CASRDLSSYNEQFF. DNA of the CDR3: TGCGCCAGCAGGGACCTCAGCTCCTACAATGAGCAGTTCTTC.